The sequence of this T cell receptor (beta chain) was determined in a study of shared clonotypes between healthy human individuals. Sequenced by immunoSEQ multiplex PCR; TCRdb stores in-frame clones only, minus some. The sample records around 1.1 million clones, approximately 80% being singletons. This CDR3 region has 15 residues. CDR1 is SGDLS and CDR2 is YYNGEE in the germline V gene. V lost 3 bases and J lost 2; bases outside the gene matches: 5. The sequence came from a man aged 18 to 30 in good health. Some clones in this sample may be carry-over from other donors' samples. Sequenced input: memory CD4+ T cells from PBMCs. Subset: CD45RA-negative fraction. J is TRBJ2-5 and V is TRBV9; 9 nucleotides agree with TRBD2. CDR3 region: CASSAPRGGQETQYF. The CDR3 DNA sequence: TGTGCCAGCAGCGCCCCGCGGGGGGGGCAAGAGACCCAGTACTTC.